This T cell receptor beta chain was captured in a study of T cells after posttransplantation cyclophosphamide. The germline V gene encodes CDR1 MNHEY and CDR2 SVGAGI. The V end lost 2 bases, the J end lost 6 bases, and 5 bases lay between the germline ends. CDR3 length: 11 amino acids. The protocol was immunoSEQ multiplex PCR, while the TCRdb copy is restricted to in-frame clones and leaves out a portion. The sample lists around 30,000 clones, about 90% seen once, with around 14% in the top ten. The chain uses TRBV6-5 and TRBJ2-7, with D unclear. Source material: PBMCs. This receptor was obtained from a woman between 40 and 50 years old with a blood cancer, CMV-positive, and with a related stem cell donor. CDR3 in amino acids: CASSYPSEQYF. CDR3 in DNA: TGTGCCAGCAGTTACCCCTCCGAGCAGTACTTC.